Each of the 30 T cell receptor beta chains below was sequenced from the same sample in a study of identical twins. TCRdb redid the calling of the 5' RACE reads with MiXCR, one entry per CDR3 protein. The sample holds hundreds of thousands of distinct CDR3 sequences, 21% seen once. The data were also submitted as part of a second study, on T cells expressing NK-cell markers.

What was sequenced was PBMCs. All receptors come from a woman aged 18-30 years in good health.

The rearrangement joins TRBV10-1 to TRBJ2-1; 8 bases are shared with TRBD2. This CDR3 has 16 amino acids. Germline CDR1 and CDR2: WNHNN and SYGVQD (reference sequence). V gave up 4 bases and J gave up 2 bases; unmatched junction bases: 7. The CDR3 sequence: CASSAGGPRPYNEQFF. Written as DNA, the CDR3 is TGCGCCAGCAGTGCGGGGGGGCCTCGACCCTACAATGAGCAGTTCTTC.

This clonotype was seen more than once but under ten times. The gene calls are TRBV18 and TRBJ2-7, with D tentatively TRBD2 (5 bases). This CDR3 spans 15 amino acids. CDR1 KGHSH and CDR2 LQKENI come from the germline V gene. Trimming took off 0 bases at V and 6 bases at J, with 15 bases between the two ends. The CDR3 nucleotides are TGTGCCAGCTCACCACCCACGAGTTTGGGAGCCGAGCAGTACTTC. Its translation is CASSPPTSLGAEQYF.

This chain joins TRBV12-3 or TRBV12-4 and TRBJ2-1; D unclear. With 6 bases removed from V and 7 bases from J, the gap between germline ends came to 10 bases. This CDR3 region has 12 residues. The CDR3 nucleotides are TGTGCCAGCAGGCAAGGACCGAATGAGCAGTTCTTC. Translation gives CASRQGPNEQFF.

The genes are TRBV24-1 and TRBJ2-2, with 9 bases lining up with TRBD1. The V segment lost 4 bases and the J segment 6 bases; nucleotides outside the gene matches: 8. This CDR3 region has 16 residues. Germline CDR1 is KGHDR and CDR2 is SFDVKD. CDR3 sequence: CATSDEDRGLAGELFF. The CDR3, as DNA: TGTGCCACCAGTGACGAGGACAGGGGCCTTGCCGGGGAGCTGTTTTTT.

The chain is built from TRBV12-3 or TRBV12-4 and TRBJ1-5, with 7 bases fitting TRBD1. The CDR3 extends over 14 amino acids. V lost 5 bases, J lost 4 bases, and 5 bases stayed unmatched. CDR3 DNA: TGTGCCAGCAGTCGAGGGACAGCAAATCAGCCCCAGCATTTT. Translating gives CASSRGTANQPQHF.

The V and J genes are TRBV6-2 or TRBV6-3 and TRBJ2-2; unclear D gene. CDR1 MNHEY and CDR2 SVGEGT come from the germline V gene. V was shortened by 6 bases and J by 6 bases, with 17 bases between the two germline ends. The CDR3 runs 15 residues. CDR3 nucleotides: TGTGCCAGCAGCCTCCCCCACGGTGGATCCGGGGAGCTGTTTTTT. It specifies CASSLPHGGSGELFF.

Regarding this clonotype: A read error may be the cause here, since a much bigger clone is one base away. CDR3 nucleotides: TGTGCCAGCAGCCCCCGAATGGGCGAGCAGTACTTC. Amino acids: CASSPRMGEQYF. This chain joins TRBV6-5 and TRBJ2-7, with no clear D. In germline, CDR1 is MNHEY, CDR2 SVGAGI. This CDR3 region has 12 residues. Trimming stripped 6 bases from V and 6 bases from J, with 12 bases between.

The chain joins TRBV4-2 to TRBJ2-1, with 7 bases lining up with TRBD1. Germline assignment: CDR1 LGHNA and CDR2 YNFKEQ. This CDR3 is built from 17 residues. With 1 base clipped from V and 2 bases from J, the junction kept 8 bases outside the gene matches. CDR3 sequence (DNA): TGTGCCAGCAGCCAAGCCCACAGGGGTGAGGCCTACAATGAGCAGTTCTTC. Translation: CASSQAHRGEAYNEQFF.

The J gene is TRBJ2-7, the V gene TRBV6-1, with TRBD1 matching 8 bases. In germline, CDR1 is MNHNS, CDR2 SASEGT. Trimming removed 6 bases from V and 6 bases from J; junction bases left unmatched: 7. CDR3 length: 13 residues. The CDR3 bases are TGTGCCAGCAGAGTTCAGGGGGCACGCGAGCAGTACTTC. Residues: CASRVQGAREQYF.

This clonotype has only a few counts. The CDR3 region has the DNA TGCAGTGCTAGACCGGGAACGGACTACAATACGCAGTATTTT. Its protein is CSARPGTDYNTQYF. This chain uses TRBV20-1 with TRBJ2-3, with D possibly TRBD2 on 6 matching bases. Germline-derived CDR1 and CDR2 are DFQATT and SNEGSKA (reference sequence). V was trimmed by 2 bases and J by 7 bases, leaving 16 bases between them. The CDR3 sequence is 14 residues long.

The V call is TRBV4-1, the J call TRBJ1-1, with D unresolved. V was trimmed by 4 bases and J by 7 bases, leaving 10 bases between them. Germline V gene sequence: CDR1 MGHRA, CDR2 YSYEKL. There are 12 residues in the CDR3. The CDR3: CASSRDTFEAFF. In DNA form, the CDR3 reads TGCGCCAGCAGCCGCGACACGTTTGAAGCTTTCTTT.

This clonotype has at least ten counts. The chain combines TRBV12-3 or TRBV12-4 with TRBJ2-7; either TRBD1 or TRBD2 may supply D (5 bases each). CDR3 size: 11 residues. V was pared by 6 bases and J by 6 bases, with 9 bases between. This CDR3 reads CASSWGREQYF. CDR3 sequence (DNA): TGTGCCAGCAGCTGGGGACGCGAGCAGTACTTC.

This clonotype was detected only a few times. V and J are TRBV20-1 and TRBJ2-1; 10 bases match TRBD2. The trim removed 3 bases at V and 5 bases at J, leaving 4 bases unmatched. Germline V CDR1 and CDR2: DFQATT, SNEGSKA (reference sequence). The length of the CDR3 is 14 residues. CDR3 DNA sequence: TGCAGTGCTAGTCGACTAGCGGGTGACAATGAGCAGTTCTTC. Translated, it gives CSASRLAGDNEQFF.

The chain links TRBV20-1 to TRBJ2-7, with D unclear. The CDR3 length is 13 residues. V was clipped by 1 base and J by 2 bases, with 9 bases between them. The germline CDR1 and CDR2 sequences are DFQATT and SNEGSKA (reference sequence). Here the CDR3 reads CSARGRAAYEQYF. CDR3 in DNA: TGCAGTGCTAGAGGTCGGGCCGCCTACGAGCAGTACTTC.

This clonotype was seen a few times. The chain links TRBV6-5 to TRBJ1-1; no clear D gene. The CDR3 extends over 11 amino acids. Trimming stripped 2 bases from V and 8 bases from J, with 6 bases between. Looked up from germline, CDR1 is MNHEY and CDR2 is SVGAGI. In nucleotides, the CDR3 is TGTGCCAGCAGTTACCTTAAGGAAGCTTTCTTT. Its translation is CASSYLKEAFF.

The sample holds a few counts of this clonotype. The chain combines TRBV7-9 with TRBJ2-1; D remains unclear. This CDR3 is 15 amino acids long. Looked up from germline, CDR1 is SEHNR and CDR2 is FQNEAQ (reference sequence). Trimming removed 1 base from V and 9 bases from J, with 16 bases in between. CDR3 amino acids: CASSLERLPFGEQFF. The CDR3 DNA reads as TGTGCCAGCAGCTTAGAACGTCTCCCCTTTGGTGAGCAGTTCTTC. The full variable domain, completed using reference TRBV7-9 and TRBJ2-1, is DTGVSQNPRHKITKRGQNVTFRCDPISEHNRLYWYRQTLGQGPEFLTYFQNEAQLEKSRLLSDRFSAERPKGSFSTLEIQRTEQGDSAMYLCASSLERLPFGEQFFGPGTRLTVL.

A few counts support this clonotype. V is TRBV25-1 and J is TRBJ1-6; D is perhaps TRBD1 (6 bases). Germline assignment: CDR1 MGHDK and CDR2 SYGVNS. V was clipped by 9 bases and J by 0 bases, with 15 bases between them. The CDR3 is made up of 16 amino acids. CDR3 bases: TGTGCCAGGATTGACAGGTCAAGCTCCTATAATTCACCCCTCCACTTT. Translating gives CARIDRSSSYNSPLHF.

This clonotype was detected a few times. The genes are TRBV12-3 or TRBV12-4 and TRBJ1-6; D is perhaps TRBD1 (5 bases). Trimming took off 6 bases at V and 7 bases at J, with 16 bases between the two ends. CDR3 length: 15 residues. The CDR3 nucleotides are TGTGCCAGCAGCGAGAGGATCGGGGGGAATTCACCCCTCCACTTT. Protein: CASSERIGGNSPLHF.

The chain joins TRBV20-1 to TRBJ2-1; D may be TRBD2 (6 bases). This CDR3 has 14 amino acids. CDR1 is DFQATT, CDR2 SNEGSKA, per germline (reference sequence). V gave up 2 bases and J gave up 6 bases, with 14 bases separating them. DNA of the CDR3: TGCAGTGCTAGACGGGGGAGGCTTGTCAATGAGCAGTTCTTC. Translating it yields CSARRGRLVNEQFF.

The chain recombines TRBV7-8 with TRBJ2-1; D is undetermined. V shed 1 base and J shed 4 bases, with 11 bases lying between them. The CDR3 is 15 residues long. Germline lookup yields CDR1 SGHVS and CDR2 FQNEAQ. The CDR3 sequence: CASSLVRSGYNEQFF. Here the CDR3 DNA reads TGTGCCAGCAGCTTAGTACGTTCTGGGTACAATGAGCAGTTCTTC.

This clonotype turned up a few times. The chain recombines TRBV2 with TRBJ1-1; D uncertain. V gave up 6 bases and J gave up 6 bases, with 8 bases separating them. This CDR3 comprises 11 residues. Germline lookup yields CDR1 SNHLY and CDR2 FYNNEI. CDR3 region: CASRGPAEAFF. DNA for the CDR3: TGTGCCAGCAGAGGACCCGCTGAAGCTTTCTTT. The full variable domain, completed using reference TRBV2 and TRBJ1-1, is EPEVTQTPSHQVTQMGQEVILRCVPISNHLYFYWYRQILGQKVEFLVSFYNNEISEKSEIFDDQFSVERPDGSNFTLKIRSTKLEDSAMYFCASRGPAEAFFGQGTRLTVV.

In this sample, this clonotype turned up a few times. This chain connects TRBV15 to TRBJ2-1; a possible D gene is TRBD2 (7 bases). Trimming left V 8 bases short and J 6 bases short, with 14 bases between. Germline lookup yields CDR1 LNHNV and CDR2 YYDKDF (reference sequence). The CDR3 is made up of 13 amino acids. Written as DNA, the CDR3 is TGTGCCACCTCCTCTGGGGGGGCCAATGAGCAGTTCTTC. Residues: CATSSGGANEQFF.

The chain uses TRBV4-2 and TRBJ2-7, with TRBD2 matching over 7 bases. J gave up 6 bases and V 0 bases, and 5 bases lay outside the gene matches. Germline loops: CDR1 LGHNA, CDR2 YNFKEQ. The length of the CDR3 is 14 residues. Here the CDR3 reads CASSQELAQGEQYF. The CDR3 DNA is TGTGCCAGCAGCCAAGAACTAGCGCAGGGCGAGCAGTACTTC.

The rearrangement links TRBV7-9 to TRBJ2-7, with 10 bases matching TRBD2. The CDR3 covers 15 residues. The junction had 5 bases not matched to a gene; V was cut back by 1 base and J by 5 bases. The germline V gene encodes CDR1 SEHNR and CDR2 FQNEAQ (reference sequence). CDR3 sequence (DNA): TGTGCCAGCAGCTTAGGTTCCAGCGGGAGGGACGAGCAGTACTTC. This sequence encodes CASSLGSSGRDEQYF. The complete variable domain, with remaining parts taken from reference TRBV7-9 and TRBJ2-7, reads DTGVSQNPRHKITKRGQNVTFRCDPISEHNRLYWYRQTLGQGPEFLTYFQNEAQLEKSRLLSDRFSAERPKGSFSTLEIQRTEQGDSAMYLCASSLGSSGRDEQYFGPGTRLTVT.

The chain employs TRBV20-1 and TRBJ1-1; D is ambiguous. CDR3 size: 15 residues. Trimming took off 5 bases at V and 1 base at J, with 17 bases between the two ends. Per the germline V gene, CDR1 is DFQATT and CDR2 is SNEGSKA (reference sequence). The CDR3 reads CSAGPGRGRNTEAFF. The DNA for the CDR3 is TGCAGTGCTGGTCCCGGACGGGGAAGGAACACTGAAGCTTTCTTT.

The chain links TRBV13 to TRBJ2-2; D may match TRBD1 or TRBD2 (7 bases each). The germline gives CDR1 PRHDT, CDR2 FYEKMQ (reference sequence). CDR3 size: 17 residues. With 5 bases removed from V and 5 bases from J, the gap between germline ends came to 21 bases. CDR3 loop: CASSPPPQGEGTGELFF. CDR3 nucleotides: TGTGCCAGCAGCCCGCCCCCCCAGGGGGAGGGGACCGGGGAGCTGTTTTTT.

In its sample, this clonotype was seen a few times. The CDR3 DNA follows: TGTGCCAGCAGACCCAGGGACAACATGGGCGGCTACACCTTC. Encoded protein: CASRPRDNMGGYTF. V is TRBV12-3 or TRBV12-4 and J is TRBJ1-2; perhaps TRBD1 as D (6 bases). CDR3 length: 14 residues. V gave up 6 bases and J gave up 8 bases, with 19 bases separating them.

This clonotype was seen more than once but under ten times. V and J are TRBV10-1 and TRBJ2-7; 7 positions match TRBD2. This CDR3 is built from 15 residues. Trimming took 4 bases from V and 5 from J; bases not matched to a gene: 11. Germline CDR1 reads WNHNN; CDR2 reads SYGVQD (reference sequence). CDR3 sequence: CASSAFRGEGDEQYF. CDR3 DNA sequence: TGCGCCAGCAGTGCTTTCCGAGGGGAGGGAGACGAGCAGTACTTC.

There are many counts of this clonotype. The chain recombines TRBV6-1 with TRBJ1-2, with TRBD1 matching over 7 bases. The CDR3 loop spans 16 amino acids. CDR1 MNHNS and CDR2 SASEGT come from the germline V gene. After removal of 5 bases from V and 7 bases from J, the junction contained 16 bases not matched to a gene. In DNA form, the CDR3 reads TGTGCCAGCAGTCCTCTATTCACAGGGGTGCAGTCTGGCTACACCTTC. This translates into CASSPLFTGVQSGYTF.

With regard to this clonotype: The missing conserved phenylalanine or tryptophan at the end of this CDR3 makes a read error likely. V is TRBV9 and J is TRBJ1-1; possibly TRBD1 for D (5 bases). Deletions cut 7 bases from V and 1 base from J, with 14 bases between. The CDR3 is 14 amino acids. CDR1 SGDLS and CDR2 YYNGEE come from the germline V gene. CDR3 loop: CASGSSGGNTEAFL. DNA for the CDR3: TGTGCCAGCGGCTCCTCGGGGGGGAACACTGAAGCTTTCCTT.